The next 17 T cell receptor beta chains were all read from a single sample in a study of blood T cell repertoires in COVID-19. Profiling relied on immunoSEQ multiplex PCR, and the TCRdb table lists in-frame clones only, not all of them. The table shows roughly 140,000 clones, with around 89% occurring only once. Sequences were obtained from PBMCs or T cells enriched from blood (not recorded which). These TCRs come from a woman aged 30 to 39 with acute COVID-19.

This chain connects TRBV5-1 to TRBJ2-6; 11 positions match TRBD2. This CDR3 is built from 18 residues. Unmatched junction bases numbered 3, after V lost 0 bases and J lost 1 base. Germline V gene data show CDR1 as SGHRS and CDR2 as YFSETQ. The CDR3 nucleotides are TGCGCCAGCAGCTTGGGACTAGCGGGGCTATCTGGGGCCAACGTCCTGACTTTC. Translation: CASSLGLAGLSGANVLTF. The entire variable domain, with the rest obtained from reference TRBV5-1 and TRBJ2-6, is as follows: KAGVTQTPRYLIKTRGQQVTLSCSPISGHRSVSWYQQTPGQGLQFLFEYFSETQRNKGNFPGRFSGRQFSNSRSEMNVSTLELGDSALYLCASSLGLAGLSGANVLTFGAGSRLTVL.

This chain joins TRBV18 and TRBJ2-7; 9 bases agree with TRBD1. The V gene's germline CDR1 is KGHSH and CDR2 LQKENI. The CDR3 totals 14 residues. The V segment lost 3 bases and the J segment 4 bases; nucleotides outside the gene matches: 4. The CDR3 spells CASSPTTGGYEQYF. The DNA of the CDR3 is TGTGCCAGCTCACCGACGACAGGGGGATACGAGCAGTACTTC.

The rearrangement joins TRBV15 to TRBJ1-4, with D perhaps matching TRBD1 (5 bases). Germline lookup yields CDR1 LNHNV and CDR2 YYDKDF (reference sequence). The CDR3 covers 14 residues. The V and J ends lost 5 bases and 0 bases respectively, with 7 bases between them. The CDR3 bases are TGTGCCACCAGCGGGGGGGCAACTAATGAAAAACTGTTTTTT. Amino acids: CATSGGATNEKLFF.

The V call is TRBV7-2, the J call TRBJ2-1; 7 nucleotides match TRBD2. Trimming removed 1 base from V and 2 bases from J; junction bases left unmatched: 5. This CDR3 comprises 16 residues. Germline CDR1 and CDR2: SGHTA and FQGNSA. This CDR3 is CASSLVSGIAYNEQFF. CDR3 in DNA: TGTGCCAGCAGCTTAGTCAGCGGGATCGCCTACAATGAGCAGTTCTTC.

V and J are TRBV2 and TRBJ2-5, with D possibly being TRBD2 (5 bases). V lost 7 bases to trimming and J lost 7 bases, with 13 bases between them. Germline CDR1 SNHLY, CDR2 FYNNEI. The CDR3 contains 12 residues. Here the CDR3 reads CASTSGEMTQYF. Here the CDR3 DNA reads TGTGCCAGCACTTCCGGGGAGATGACCCAGTACTTC.

The rearrangement joins TRBV11-2 to TRBJ1-1; D gene unclear. Deletions cut 2 bases from V and 0 bases from J, with 4 bases between. Per the germline V gene, CDR1 is SGHAT and CDR2 is FQNNGV. This CDR3 has 13 amino acids. Written as DNA, the CDR3 is TGTGCCAGCAGCTTACCCATGAACACTGAAGCTTTCTTT. Translated: CASSLPMNTEAFF.

The chain has TRBV7-9 and TRBJ1-2; D is unresolved. V dropped 1 base and J dropped 8 bases, with 11 bases sitting between them. CDR1 is SEHNR, CDR2 FQNEAQ, per germline (reference sequence). The CDR3 is 13 residues long. The chain's CDR3 is CASSLDIRGGYTF. The CDR3, as DNA: TGTGCCAGCAGCTTAGATATCCGAGGCGGCTACACCTTC.

The chain employs TRBV25-1 and TRBJ2-5; TRBD2 matches 12 bases. CDR3 length equals 15 residues. V was pared by 3 bases and J by 2 bases, with 1 base of the junction left unmatched. The germline V gene encodes CDR1 MGHDK and CDR2 SYGVNS. CDR3 nucleotides: TGTGCCAGCAGTGAGACTAGCGGGGGACAAGAGACCCAGTACTTC. It encodes CASSETSGGQETQYF.

The V and J genes are TRBV28 and TRBJ1-2; 8 bases map to TRBD1. V was clipped by 11 bases and J by 5 bases; unmatched bases: 10. CDR3 length: 13 residues. The germline gives CDR1 MDHEN, CDR2 SYDVKM. In nucleotides, the CDR3 is TGTGCCGCGACCCAGGGGGCGCCGTATGGCTACACCTTC. Translating gives CAATQGAPYGYTF.

The V and J genes are TRBV11-2 and TRBJ1-5, with 8 nucleotides matching TRBD1. Germline-derived CDR1 and CDR2 are SGHAT and FQNNGV. Trimming took 1 base from V and 4 from J; bases not matched to a gene: 3. The CDR3 consists of 15 residues. CDR3 residues: CASSLGGTGNQPQHF. As DNA, the CDR3 is TGTGCCAGCAGCTTAGGTGGGACAGGTAATCAGCCCCAGCATTTT.

The chain joins TRBV5-1 to TRBJ2-3, with 8 bases that match TRBD2. Trimming removed 3 bases from V and 0 bases from J; junction bases left unmatched: 3. CDR1 is SGHRS, CDR2 YFSETQ, per germline. The CDR3 is made up of 15 amino acids. Written as DNA, the CDR3 is TGCGCCAGCAGCTGGGCTAGCGGGAGCACAGATACGCAGTATTTT. It is translated as CASSWASGSTDTQYF.

The V and J genes are TRBV28 and TRBJ2-7; 7 bases map to TRBD2. The CDR3 contains 15 residues. V was clipped by 6 bases and J by 2 bases; unmatched bases: 10. Germline V gene data show CDR1 as MDHEN and CDR2 as SYDVKM. The DNA of the CDR3 is TGTGCCAGCAGCTTCCTTGGGGGGGAGACCTACGAGCAGTACTTC. It yields the protein CASSFLGGETYEQYF.

V and J are TRBV18 and TRBJ2-3, with D possibly matching TRBD1 (6 bases). Germline CDR1 KGHSH, CDR2 LQKENI. The V end was cut by 3 bases, the J end by 0 bases, with 10 bases between. CDR3 length: 15 residues. CDR3 in DNA: TGTGCCAGCTCACCCTGGACAGCTAGCACAGATACGCAGTATTTT. Translation gives CASSPWTASTDTQYF.

This rearrangement joins TRBV7-9 to TRBJ2-2; D perhaps matches TRBD1 (6 bases). Germline V lookup: CDR1 SEHNR, CDR2 FQNEAQ (reference sequence). The CDR3 has 15 amino acids. V lost 7 bases to trimming and J lost 0 bases, with 12 bases between them. CDR3 sequence: CASTPKGANTGELFF. CDR3 nucleotide sequence: TGTGCCAGCACCCCGAAGGGGGCGAACACCGGGGAGCTGTTTTTT.

CDR3 DNA: TGTGCCCCACGCGGGGTACTAACGGAAGAGACCCAGTACTTC. This codes for CAPRGVLTEETQYF. The V gene is TRBV5-3, the J gene TRBJ2-5; D is possibly TRBD2 (6 bases). TRBV5-3 qualifies as an ORF whose function is uncertain. The ends were cut back, 10 bases at V and 3 bases at J, with 19 bases in the middle. This CDR3 is built from 14 residues.

The rearrangement uses TRBV15 and TRBJ2-5; D is perhaps TRBD2 (6 bases). This CDR3 is built from 15 residues. Trimming left V 2 bases short and J 5 bases short, with 15 bases between. Germline V gene lookup returns CDR1 LNHNV and CDR2 YYDKDF (reference sequence). The CDR3 nucleotides read TGTGCCACCAGCAGACGCTCGGGAGCGGGTGAGACCCAGTACTTC. The encoded protein is CATSRRSGAGETQYF.

CDR3 sequence (DNA): TGTGCCAGCAGTTTTTTGACGGCGGGGGAGGCCAAAAACATTCAGTACTTC. This translates into CASSFLTAGEAKNIQYF. The J gene is TRBJ2-4, the V gene TRBV27, with 7 bases that match TRBD2. The CDR3 is made up of 17 amino acids. The junction had 9 bases not matched to a gene; V was cut back by 3 bases and J by 1 base. CDR1 and CDR2 (germline): MNHEY, SMNVEV (reference sequence).